The 22 T cell receptor beta chains below were found in one sample sequenced in a study of T cells in localized non-small cell lung cancer. Profiled with immunoSEQ multiplex PCR; TCRdb holds only in-frame clones, not every one. Among roughly 13,000 clones listed, about nine tenths were seen once. The sample consisted of peripheral blood mononuclear cells, taken before any cancer treatment. These receptors were collected from a man aged 35 to 70 with stage III lung adenocarcinoma.

The chain combines TRBV27 with TRBJ2-3; D tentatively fits TRBD1 or TRBD2 (5 bases each). In germline, CDR1 is MNHEY, CDR2 SMNVEV (reference sequence). The V and J ends lost 6 bases and 2 bases respectively, with 21 bases between them. The CDR3 is made up of 17 amino acids. DNA for the CDR3: TGTGCCAGCAGCCGAAGGGTGGGGCGGGTAAACACAGATACGCAGTATTTT. This encodes CASSRRVGRVNTDTQYF.

This clone was detected only once. J is TRBJ1-1 and V is TRBV6-1; D is unclear. Germline V gene data show CDR1 as MNHNS and CDR2 as SASEGT. V lost 5 bases and J 0 bases, leaving 4 bases between the germline ends. The length of the CDR3 is 12 residues. DNA of the CDR3: TGTGCCAGCAGTATTATGAACACTGAAGCTTTCTTT. This translates into CASSIMNTEAFF.

The chain links TRBV6-1 to TRBJ1-5; D ambiguous. The CDR3 runs 13 residues. The germline CDR1 and CDR2 sequences are MNHNS and SASEGT. The germline V and J ends were trimmed by 2 bases and 2 bases, with 4 bases remaining between them. In nucleotides, the CDR3 is TGTGCCAGCAGTGAATTTGGCAATCAGCCCCAGCATTTT. Translation gives CASSEFGNQPQHF.

This chain connects TRBV10-3 to TRBJ2-1, with D maybe TRBD2 (5 bases). The V end lost 0 bases, the J end lost 4 bases, and 7 bases lay between the germline ends. The germline CDR1 and CDR2 sequences are ENHRY and SYGVKD. CDR3 length equals 14 residues. Here the CDR3 DNA reads TGTGCCATCAGTGAGTCAGGGAGTTACAATGAGCAGTTCTTC. This encodes CAISESGSYNEQFF.

The genes are TRBV19 and TRBJ1-2; maybe TRBD1 (5 bases). Trimming removed 5 bases from V and 8 bases from J, with 18 bases in between. The CDR3 is 14 residues long. Germline V lookup: CDR1 LNHDA, CDR2 SQIVND (reference sequence). DNA of the CDR3: TGTGCCAGTAGTCCCAGGACGGGGCCCGGGGGCTACACCTTC. Its translation is CASSPRTGPGGYTF.

The V call is TRBV28, the J call TRBJ2-7; a weak D match, TRBD2 (5 bases). Trimming pared 3 bases from V and 3 bases from J, leaving 12 bases between. CDR3 length: 14 residues. The germline gives CDR1 MDHEN, CDR2 SYDVKM. This chain's CDR3 is CASSFGTLVYEQYF. CDR3 DNA sequence: TGTGCCAGCAGTTTCGGTACACTAGTCTACGAGCAGTACTTC.

V gene TRBV7-9 combines with J gene TRBJ1-5, with D possibly matching TRBD1 (5 bases). Trimming left V 3 bases short and J 7 bases short, with 7 bases between. Germline lookup yields CDR1 SEHNR and CDR2 FQNEAQ (reference sequence). The CDR3 totals 12 residues. The CDR3 sequence is CASSLGEQPQHF. The DNA for the CDR3 is TGTGCCAGCAGCTTGGGGGAGCAGCCCCAGCATTTT.

This chain links TRBV19 with TRBJ2-3; no definite D call. This CDR3 is built from 12 residues. The V gene lost 6 bases and the J gene lost 8 bases, with 12 bases spanning the gap. Germline V gives CDR1 LNHDA, CDR2 SQIVND (reference sequence). CDR3 sequence (DNA): TGTGCCAGTAGCCCGACATTAGGTACGCAGTATTTT. Amino acids: CASSPTLGTQYF.

The chain employs TRBV5-5 and TRBJ2-5; D unresolved. The CDR3 is 14 amino acids. Trimming removed 0 bases at V and 1 base at J, with 7 bases between. Germline CDR1 SGHKS, CDR2 YYEKEE (reference sequence). The CDR3 here is CASSLVDAQETQYF. CDR3 DNA: TGTGCCAGCAGCTTGGTTGACGCCCAAGAGACCCAGTACTTC. Using reference TRBV5-5 and TRBJ2-5 for the parts outside the CDR3, the full variable domain is DAGVTQSPTHLIKTRGQQVTLRCSPISGHKSVSWYQQVLGQGPQFIFQYYEKEERGRGNFPDRFSARQFPNYSSELNVNALLLGDSALYLCASSLVDAQETQYFGPGTRLLVL.

This clone has just a few counts. The chain couples TRBV14 to TRBJ1-1, with D uncertain. The V gene lost 0 bases and the J gene lost 7 bases, with 9 bases spanning the gap. CDR3 length equals 13 residues. Germline CDR1 is SGHDN and CDR2 is FVKESK. The CDR3 reads CASSQEVGGEAFF. CDR3 DNA: TGTGCCAGCAGCCAAGAAGTGGGAGGTGAAGCTTTCTTT.

The J gene is TRBJ1-4, the V gene TRBV4-1, with D possibly TRBD1 on 5 matching bases. V dropped 4 bases and J dropped 2 bases, with 14 bases sitting between them. The CDR3 totals 16 residues. The germline V gene has CDR1 MGHRA and CDR2 YSYEKL. The chain's CDR3 is CASSRGWGGTNEKLFF. DNA for the CDR3: TGCGCCAGCAGCCGAGGCTGGGGGGGGACTAATGAAAAACTGTTTTTT.

This chain joins TRBV5-1 and TRBJ1-1, with unresolved D. The V gene's germline CDR1 is SGHRS and CDR2 YFSETQ. This CDR3 contains 16 residues. The V end lost 0 bases, the J end lost 1 base, and 13 bases lay between the germline ends. CDR3 nucleotide sequence: TGCGCCAGCAGCTTGGTGGAAAGTTATCGGAACACTGAAGCTTTCTTT. Protein sequence: CASSLVESYRNTEAFF.

This clone was seen more than once but under ten times. The chain recombines TRBV2 with TRBJ2-2, with TRBD2 as a possible D gene (5 bases). Trimming removed 5 bases at V and 4 bases at J, with 11 bases between. The CDR3 runs to 14 residues. Germline CDR1 and CDR2: SNHLY and FYNNEI. In nucleotides, the CDR3 is TGTGCCAGCAGTCGGAGGTTCGCCACCGGGGAGCTGTTTTTT. Amino acid sequence: CASSRRFATGELFF.

The V call is TRBV28, the J call TRBJ2-5, with D perhaps being TRBD1 or TRBD2 (5 bases each). The CDR3 runs to 14 residues. V shed 4 bases and J shed 5 bases, with 14 bases lying between them. Looked up from germline, CDR1 is MDHEN and CDR2 is SYDVKM. As DNA, the CDR3 is TGTGCCAGCAGTTCCCCAACAGAGGGGGAGACCCAGTACTTC. Its translation is CASSSPTEGETQYF.

This chain joins TRBV11-2 and TRBJ1-1; D remains unclear. CDR1 SGHAT and CDR2 FQNNGV come from the germline V gene. V lost 3 bases to trimming and J lost 1 base, with 6 bases between them. The CDR3 is 13 residues long. The CDR3 DNA follows: TGTGCCAGCAGCTTTTTGTCGAACACTGAAGCTTTCTTT. It is translated as CASSFLSNTEAFF.

The chain is built from TRBV5-1 and TRBJ1-1; D perhaps matches TRBD1 (6 bases). The V gene's germline CDR1 is SGHRS and CDR2 YFSETQ. Between the trimmed V and J ends, which lost 5 bases and 4 bases, there was a span of 18 bases. This CDR3 has 15 amino acids. The CDR3 spells CASRADRRWTTEAFF. CDR3 coding DNA: TGCGCCAGCAGAGCTGACAGGCGCTGGACCACTGAAGCTTTCTTT.

This sequence joins TRBV28 and TRBJ1-2; D gene uncertain. CDR3 length: 11 amino acids. Trimming took 2 bases from V and 6 from J, leaving 4 bases between them. Germline V gene lookup returns CDR1 MDHEN and CDR2 SYDVKM. CDR3 in DNA: TGTGCCAGCAGTTTACTCCATGGCTACACCTTC. It encodes CASSLLHGYTF.

The chain is built from TRBV11-3 and TRBJ2-1, with a tentative D call TRBD1 (6 bases). Germline assignment: CDR1 SGHNT and CDR2 YENEEA. CDR3 length equals 13 residues. The V end lost 3 bases, the J end lost 6 bases, and 9 bases lay between the germline ends. Here the CDR3 reads CASSLGRGNEQFF. The DNA for the CDR3 is TGTGCCAGCAGCTTGGGCAGGGGCAATGAGCAGTTCTTC.

The chain carries TRBV9 and TRBJ2-3, with no clear D. Germline loops: CDR1 SGDLS, CDR2 YYNGEE. V lost 0 bases and J lost 3, with 14 bases in between. The CDR3 contains 16 residues. The CDR3: CASSVVGNLGTDTQYF. Here the CDR3 DNA reads TGTGCCAGCAGCGTAGTAGGTAACCTCGGGACAGATACGCAGTATTTT.

In its sample, this clone was seen once. This sequence joins TRBV11-2 and TRBJ2-1; D call uncertain. This CDR3 spans 14 amino acids. V was clipped by 2 bases and J by 6 bases, with 11 bases between them. Per the germline V gene, CDR1 is SGHAT and CDR2 is FQNNGV. The CDR3 reads CASSLSQPTNEQFF. CDR3 bases: TGTGCCAGCAGCTTATCTCAGCCCACCAATGAGCAGTTCTTC.

The chain couples TRBV7-9 to TRBJ2-7; 7 nucleotides line up with TRBD1. The CDR3 is 15 residues long. The junction had 7 bases not matched to a gene; V was cut back by 3 bases and J by 2 bases. From germline, CDR1 is SEHNR and CDR2 FQNEAQ (reference sequence). CDR3 residues: CASSLAGTATYEQYF. DNA of the CDR3: TGTGCCAGCAGCTTGGCCGGGACAGCCACCTACGAGCAGTACTTC.

This clone is large in the sample. This chain links TRBV5-4 with TRBJ2-7, with 7 bases identical to TRBD1. Trimming cost V 2 bases and J 4 bases; bases outside gene matches: 6. The germline gives CDR1 SGHNT, CDR2 YYREEE (reference sequence). CDR3 size: 14 residues. The CDR3 DNA follows: TGTGCCAGCAGCTTACAGGGGTCCGATTACGAGCAGTACTTC. This encodes CASSLQGSDYEQYF.